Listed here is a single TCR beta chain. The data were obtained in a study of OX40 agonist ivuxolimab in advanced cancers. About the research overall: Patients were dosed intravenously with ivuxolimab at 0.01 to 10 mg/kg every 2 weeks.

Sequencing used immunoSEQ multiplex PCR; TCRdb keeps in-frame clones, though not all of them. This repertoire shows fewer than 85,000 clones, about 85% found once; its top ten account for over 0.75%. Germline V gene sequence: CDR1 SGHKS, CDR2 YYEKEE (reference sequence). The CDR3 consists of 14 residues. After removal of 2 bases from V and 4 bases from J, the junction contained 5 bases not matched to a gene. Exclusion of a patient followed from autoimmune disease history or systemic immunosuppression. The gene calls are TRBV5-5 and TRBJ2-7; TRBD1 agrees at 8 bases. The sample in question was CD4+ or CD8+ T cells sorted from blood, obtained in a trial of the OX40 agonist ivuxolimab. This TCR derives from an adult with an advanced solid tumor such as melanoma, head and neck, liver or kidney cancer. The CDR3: CASSFWTGMYEQYF. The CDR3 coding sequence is TGTGCCAGCAGCTTCTGGACAGGGATGTACGAGCAGTACTTC.